The 32 T cell receptor beta chains presented below share a single source sample, sequenced in a study of blood T cell repertoires in COVID-19. Clones were sequenced by immunoSEQ multiplex PCR, and TCRdb holds only the in-frame ones, with some missing. The sample shows fewer than 400,000 clones, 89% of them seen only once. The sample taken for sequencing was PBMCs or T cells enriched from blood (not recorded which). The receptors come from a woman in her thirties who had recovered from COVID-19.

The chain couples TRBV15 to TRBJ2-1, with 7 positions matching TRBD2. The CDR3 loop spans 17 amino acids. With V trimmed by 2 bases and J by 7 bases, 14 bases remained unmatched. Germline V gene data show CDR1 as LNHNV and CDR2 as YYDKDF (reference sequence). For the CDR3, the DNA is TGTGCCACCAGCAGAAATGAGGGCGGGGGATCGATTAATGAGCAGTTCTTC. This translates into CATSRNEGGGSINEQFF.

V usage is TRBV12-5 and J usage is TRBJ2-1, with 10 bases lining up with TRBD2. Germline assignment: CDR1 LGHNT and CDR2 FRNRAP. The CDR3 runs to 15 residues. The J segment lost 7 bases and the V segment lost 1 base, leaving 4 bases of the junction unmatched. CDR3 in amino acids: CASGLGASGSNEQFF. CDR3 DNA sequence: TGTGCTAGTGGTTTGGGGGCTAGCGGGAGTAATGAGCAGTTCTTC. The variable domain in full, with the rest retrieved from reference TRBV12-5 and TRBJ2-1, is DARVTQTPRHKVTEMGQEVTMRCQPILGHNTVFWYRQTMMQGLELLAYFRNRAPLDDSGMPKDRFSAEMPDATLATLKIQPSEPRDSAVYFCASGLGASGSNEQFFGPGTRLTVL.

The chain carries TRBV19 and TRBJ1-2; TRBD1 aligns across 10 bases. The V segment lost 5 bases and the J segment 6 bases; nucleotides outside the gene matches: 9. This CDR3 is 15 amino acids long. Germline V gives CDR1 LNHDA, CDR2 SQIVND (reference sequence). CDR3 residues: CASSLQGQGRNGYTF. CDR3 nucleotides: TGTGCCAGTAGTCTTCAGGGACAGGGGCGCAATGGCTACACCTTC.

This clone showed up just a few times. The gene calls are TRBV19 and TRBJ2-7; no firm D call. The length of the CDR3 is 13 residues. Trimming removed 5 bases from V and 1 base from J, with 9 bases in between. Germline lookup yields CDR1 LNHDA and CDR2 SQIVND (reference sequence). The chain's CDR3 is CASSLPRSYEQYF. DNA for the CDR3: TGTGCCAGTAGTCTCCCCAGGTCCTACGAGCAGTACTTC.

CDR3 nucleotide sequence: TGTGCCAGCAGTTTACTTCCACTCGGGGAGCTGTTTTTT. Its translation is CASSLLPLGELFF. The V gene is TRBV12-3 or TRBV12-4, the J gene TRBJ2-2, with D uncertain. Trimming cost V 2 bases and J 7 bases, with 8 bases left between them. CDR3 length: 13 amino acids.

This clone was detected a few times. This rearrangement joins TRBV6-5 to TRBJ1-3; D unclear. Trimming left V 8 bases short and J 4 bases short, with 9 bases between. Germline values: CDR1 MNHEY, CDR2 SVGAGI. CDR3 length: 12 residues. CDR3 DNA sequence: TGTGCCAGCTCGGCACAGGGAAACACCATATATTTT. Amino acid sequence: CASSAQGNTIYF.

The chain has TRBV5-4 and TRBJ2-2; D might be TRBD2 (6 bases). The V gene lost 1 base and the J gene lost 6 bases, with 13 bases spanning the gap. From germline, CDR1 is SGHNT and CDR2 YYREEE (reference sequence). CDR3 length: 15 amino acids. For the CDR3, the DNA is TGTGCCAGCAGCTTGACTAGCACGGTCCCCGGGGAGCTGTTTTTT. It translates to CASSLTSTVPGELFF.

This chain uses TRBV29-1 with TRBJ1-1; D ambiguous. Germline CDR1 SQVTM, CDR2 ANQGSEA. V was clipped by 5 bases and J by 0 bases, with 10 bases between them. This CDR3 has 13 amino acids. This CDR3 is CSVFNSMNTEAFF. CDR3 coding DNA: TGCAGCGTTTTTAACTCCATGAACACTGAAGCTTTCTTT.

V and J are TRBV4-1 and TRBJ1-1, with a weak D call TRBD1 (6 bases). V was pared by 5 bases and J by 2 bases, with 9 bases between. Germline loops: CDR1 MGHRA, CDR2 YSYEKL. This CDR3 spans 13 amino acids. The CDR3 nucleotides are TGCGCCAGCAGCTCCAGGGGAAACACTGAAGCTTTCTTT. This translates into CASSSRGNTEAFF.

This clone was counted a few times. The chain uses TRBV7-9 and TRBJ1-2; D gene ambiguous. V gave up 8 bases and J gave up 5 bases, with 15 bases separating them. The germline CDR1 and CDR2 sequences are SEHNR and FQNEAQ (reference sequence). The CDR3 totals 13 residues. CDR3 bases: TGTGCCAGCCGACCCCCCCAGACTTATGGCTACACCTTC. Translation: CASRPPQTYGYTF.

CDR3 amino acids: CASVSVSTDTQYF. CDR3 sequence (DNA): TGTGCCAGTGTTTCGGTCTCCACAGATACGCAGTATTTT. The rearrangement links TRBV19 to TRBJ2-3, with D hard to call. CDR1 is LNHDA and CDR2 is SQIVND in the germline V gene (reference sequence). The CDR3 covers 13 residues. V gave up 8 bases and J gave up 2 bases, with 11 bases separating them.

V is TRBV27 and J is TRBJ1-1; the match to TRBD1 covers 9 bases. Trimming at V came to 4 bases and at J to 4 bases, leaving 7 bases not matched to a gene. The V gene's germline CDR1 is MNHEY and CDR2 SMNVEV (reference sequence). The CDR3 length is 15 residues. CDR3 region: CASSSPGQGVTEAFF. The CDR3 DNA reads as TGTGCCAGCAGTTCCCCGGGACAGGGTGTCACTGAAGCTTTCTTT.

In nucleotides, the CDR3 is TGTGCCAGCAGCGGGCCCGGGACAGGGGTTCCCCATGGCTACACCTTC. Protein: CASSGPGTGVPHGYTF. The rearrangement links TRBV4-2 to TRBJ1-2; 10 bases align to TRBD1. The CDR3 extends over 16 amino acids. V lost 5 bases, J lost 6 bases, and 12 bases stayed unmatched. CDR1 is LGHNA and CDR2 is YNFKEQ in the germline V gene.

This chain links TRBV25-1 with TRBJ1-1; D gene uncertain. This CDR3 region has 13 residues. Trimming removed 5 bases from V and 3 bases from J, with 10 bases in between. Germline assignment: CDR1 MGHDK and CDR2 SYGVNS. Here the CDR3 reads CASSREMDTEAFF. The CDR3 bases are TGTGCCAGCAGTCGGGAGATGGACACTGAAGCTTTCTTT.

The rearrangement joins TRBV18 to TRBJ1-2; D is perhaps TRBD1 (6 bases). This CDR3 comprises 15 residues. CDR1 and CDR2 (germline): KGHSH, LQKENI. The ends were cut back, 3 bases at V and 2 bases at J, with 13 bases in the middle. The CDR3 region is CASSPSTGKNYGYTF. DNA of the CDR3: TGTGCCAGCTCACCCTCGACAGGAAAGAACTATGGCTACACCTTC.

The chain recombines TRBV24-1 with TRBJ2-1, with 8 bases matching TRBD1. This CDR3 is built from 11 residues. J gave up 10 bases and V 9 bases, and 4 bases lay outside the gene matches. Germline lookup yields CDR1 KGHDR and CDR2 SFDVKD. The CDR3 nucleotides are TGTGCCACCGGCGACAGGGGAGAGCAGTTCTTC. It specifies CATGDRGEQFF.

The genes are TRBV2 and TRBJ1-6, with D perhaps matching TRBD1 (5 bases). The CDR3 contains 13 residues. The V gene's germline CDR1 is SNHLY and CDR2 FYNNEI. Between the trimmed V and J ends, which lost 3 bases and 8 bases, there was a span of 8 bases. The CDR3 region has the DNA TGTGCCAGCAGTGAGGGAGGGGATTCACCCCTCCACTTT. It is translated as CASSEGGDSPLHF.

The J gene is TRBJ2-7, the V gene TRBV5-1; TRBD2 aligns across 8 bases. The CDR3 is 15 amino acids. V shed 1 base, J shed 0 bases, and the junction held 3 bases outside the gene matches. Germline V gene sequence: CDR1 SGHRS, CDR2 YFSETQ. CDR3 amino acids: CASSLTGLASYEQYF. The DNA for the CDR3 is TGCGCCAGCAGCTTGACCGGACTAGCCTCCTACGAGCAGTACTTC.

V usage is TRBV3-1 (or the pseudogene TRBV3-2) and J usage is TRBJ2-3; 7 bases align to TRBD2. Germline lookup yields CDR1 LGHDT and CDR2 YNNKEL (reference sequence). Germline trimming cut 4 bases from V and 2 bases from J; bases unmatched to any gene: 6. This CDR3 is built from 15 residues. Written as DNA, the CDR3 is TGTGCCAGCAGCCCTGACAAGCGGGACACAGATACGCAGTATTTT. Translating it yields CASSPDKRDTDTQYF.

This sequence joins TRBV28 and TRBJ1-2, with 8 bases aligning to TRBD1. J lost 8 bases, V lost 3 bases, and 8 bases had no gene match. CDR1 MDHEN and CDR2 SYDVKM come from the germline V gene. The CDR3 is made up of 14 amino acids. The CDR3 spells CASSLGGQGRGYTF. DNA for the CDR3: TGTGCCAGCAGTTTGGGAGGACAGGGTCGGGGCTACACCTTC.

V usage is TRBV10-1 and J usage is TRBJ2-2; TRBD1 matches at 8 bases. CDR1 is WNHNN, CDR2 SYGVQD, per germline (reference sequence). Trimming cost V 7 bases and J 4 bases; bases outside gene matches: 2. This CDR3 is 13 amino acids long. The CDR3 DNA follows: TGCGCCAGCATGGACAGGGCCACCGGGGAGCTGTTTTTT. Its translation: CASMDRATGELFF.

The V gene is TRBV7-8, the J gene TRBJ1-3; D possibly corresponds to TRBD1 (5 bases). Germline V gene data show CDR1 as SGHVS and CDR2 as FQNEAQ. Trimming removed 5 bases from V and 2 bases from J, with 13 bases in between. The CDR3 loop spans 15 amino acids. DNA for the CDR3: TGTGCCAGCAGCCGAGAGGGGCGCCCTGGAAACACCATATATTTT. Encoded protein: CASSREGRPGNTIYF.

In its sample, this clone was seen once. V gene TRBV27 combines with J gene TRBJ1-2; TRBD1 matches 7 bases. Germline loops: CDR1 MNHEY, CDR2 SMNVEV (reference sequence). This CDR3 is built from 14 residues. The trim removed 2 bases at V and 8 bases at J, leaving 8 bases unmatched. The CDR3 loop is CASSLGGTVEGYTF. Written as DNA, the CDR3 is TGTGCCAGCAGTTTAGGGGGGACAGTGGAGGGCTACACCTTC.

This chain connects TRBV5-1 to TRBJ1-1; D is perhaps TRBD1 (6 bases). The CDR3 has 15 residues. Trimming left V 4 bases short and J 1 base short, with 14 bases between. Germline V gene lookup returns CDR1 SGHRS and CDR2 YFSETQ. The CDR3 bases are TGCGCCAGCAGCCGCGGACAGTCCCGGAACACTGAAGCTTTCTTT. It is translated as CASSRGQSRNTEAFF.

CDR3 nucleotide sequence: TGTGCCAGCAGCTTCCGACTAGCGGGAGGACGAAACTCCTACGAGCAGTACTTC. It encodes CASSFRLAGGRNSYEQYF. The V and J genes are TRBV7-9 and TRBJ2-7; the match to TRBD2 covers 13 bases. This CDR3 spans 18 amino acids. Per germline, CDR1 SEHNR and CDR2 FQNEAQ (reference sequence). J was trimmed by 0 bases and V by 3 bases; bases with no gene match: 8.

J is TRBJ2-7 and V is TRBV19; the D gene is possibly TRBD1 (5 bases). The CDR3 runs 16 residues. V lost 2 bases to trimming and J lost 1 base, with 15 bases between them. Germline CDR1 and CDR2: LNHDA and SQIVND (reference sequence). CDR3 nucleotide sequence: TGTGCCAGTAGTATAAGGGGCCCAGGGCGGTCCTACGAGCAGTACTTC. This gives the protein CASSIRGPGRSYEQYF.

This clone was seen a handful of times. The chain joins TRBV5-1 to TRBJ1-1; maybe TRBD1 (5 bases). Trimming took 4 bases from V and 5 from J, leaving 18 bases between them. The CDR3 has 15 residues. CDR1 and CDR2 from the germline V gene are SGHRS and YFSETQ. DNA of the CDR3: TGCGCCAGCAGCGCGACGGCGGGGGAGGTAACTGAAGCTTTCTTT. Amino acids: CASSATAGEVTEAFF.

The gene calls are TRBV2 and TRBJ1-2; TRBD1 matches at 7 bases. The J segment lost 6 bases and the V segment lost 6 bases, leaving 10 bases of the junction unmatched. Germline CDR1 SNHLY, CDR2 FYNNEI. CDR3 length: 14 amino acids. CDR3 protein: CASSLTRGQDGYTF. The CDR3 nucleotides read TGTGCCAGCAGCCTGACAAGGGGGCAGGATGGCTACACCTTC.

The chain uses TRBV19 and TRBJ1-5; D possibly corresponds to TRBD1 (6 bases). V lost 1 base to trimming and J lost 7 bases, with 11 bases between them. Germline CDR1 LNHDA, CDR2 SQIVND (reference sequence). This CDR3 is 14 amino acids long. For the CDR3, the DNA is TGTGCCAGTAGTATAGCTAACAGGGCCCAGCCCCAGCATTTT. Translated: CASSIANRAQPQHF.

This clone is a singleton in its sample. This sequence joins TRBV27 and TRBJ2-7, with 8 nucleotides matching TRBD1. CDR1 and CDR2 from the germline V gene are MNHEY and SMNVEV (reference sequence). CDR3 length equals 15 residues. The V gene end was trimmed by 5 bases and the J gene end by 2 bases; junction bases not matched to a gene: 8. The CDR3 DNA follows: TGTGCCAGCAGTCTAGGGACAGGTATCGCCTACGAGCAGTACTTC. Protein sequence: CASSLGTGIAYEQYF.

The V gene is TRBV14, the J gene TRBJ2-2; no clear D. Trimming left V 0 bases short and J 3 bases short, with 8 bases between. The CDR3 extends over 15 amino acids. From germline, CDR1 is SGHDN and CDR2 FVKESK. CDR3 DNA: TGTGCCAGCAGCCAAGATAACAGACACACCGGGGAGCTGTTTTTT. Encoded protein: CASSQDNRHTGELFF. Full variable domain (rest looked up from reference TRBV14 and TRBJ2-2): EAGVTQFPSHSVIEKGQTVTLRCDPISGHDNLYWYRRVMGKEIKFLLHFVKESKQDESGMPNNRFLAERTGGTYSTLKVQPAELEDSGVYFCASSQDNRHTGELFFGEGSRLTVL.

This chain uses TRBV19 with TRBJ1-5; D gene unclear. The germline V gene has CDR1 LNHDA and CDR2 SQIVND (reference sequence). CDR3 length equals 14 residues. Trimming pared 3 bases from V and 11 bases from J, leaving 17 bases between. CDR3 coding DNA: TGTGCCAGTAGTATTAAAGGTTACAGTCAAGCCCAGCATTTT. It encodes CASSIKGYSQAQHF.